This TCR beta chain derives from a study of blood T cell repertoires in COVID-19. Generated by immunoSEQ multiplex PCR, the TCRdb table keeps only in-frame clones and is missing some. This sample carries roughly 200,000 clones, around 84% of them seen once, and the ten largest clones take roughly a tenth. The clonotype comes from a woman aged 80 or older with COVID-19, enrolled during active disease. Sequenced material: peripheral blood.

CDR3 sequence: CASSVLSYTEAFF. CDR3 DNA sequence: TGTGCCAGCAGCGTCCTGAGTTACACTGAAGCTTTCTTT. This sequence joins TRBV11-3 and TRBJ1-1; D uncertain. Germline CDR1 reads SGHNT; CDR2 reads YENEEA. Between the trimmed V and J ends, which lost 5 bases and 3 bases, there was a span of 10 bases. The CDR3 extends over 13 amino acids.